Listed here are 19 T cell receptor beta chains from one sample, sequenced in a study of control samples from healthy donors and cancer patients. Here immunoSEQ multiplex PCR was the method, and the copy in TCRdb shows in-frame clones only, minus some. In the table there are about 120,000 clones, approximately 90% of which are singletons. The source material was blood. The receptor source for this set is a man in his forties in good health.

The gene calls are TRBV5-1 and TRBJ2-2; TRBD2 might be the D (7 bases). The germline V gene has CDR1 SGHRS and CDR2 YFSETQ. The CDR3 sequence is 15 residues long. V lost 7 bases to trimming and J lost 0 bases, with 13 bases between them. The CDR3 sequence: CASGGAASNTGELFF. The CDR3 DNA sequence: TGCGCCAGCGGGGGGGCAGCTTCGAACACCGGGGAGCTGTTTTTT.

This chain connects TRBV5-1 to TRBJ2-3, with 7 bases identical to TRBD1. The CDR3 contains 15 residues. V was pared by 5 bases and J by 6 bases, with 12 bases of the junction left unmatched. Looked up from germline, CDR1 is SGHRS and CDR2 is YFSETQ. In DNA, the CDR3 is TGCGCCAGCAGAGATTTGTCACAGGGGAGCGATACGCAGTATTTT. It translates to CASRDLSQGSDTQYF.

The V and J genes are TRBV29-1 and TRBJ2-3; 8 bases align to TRBD1. V lost 1 base, J lost 4 bases, and 10 bases stayed unmatched. Germline V lookup: CDR1 SQVTM, CDR2 ANQGSEA. The CDR3 has 16 residues. CDR3 sequence reads: CSVEGGTGFFADTQYF. The CDR3 coding sequence is TGCAGCGTTGAAGGGGGGACAGGCTTTTTTGCAGATACGCAGTATTTT.

The J gene is TRBJ2-5, the V gene TRBV9; D possibly corresponds to TRBD2 (6 bases). V dropped 0 bases and J dropped 4 bases, with 10 bases sitting between them. Per germline, CDR1 SGDLS and CDR2 YYNGEE. This CDR3 is 14 amino acids long. The CDR3 DNA is TGTGCCAGCAGCGTAGAGGGGCGGGGAGAGACCCAGTACTTC. Its protein is CASSVEGRGETQYF. Looking up the rest from reference TRBV9 and TRBJ2-5 gives the full variable domain: DSGVTQTPKHLITATGQRVTLRCSPRSGDLSVYWYQQSLDQGLQFLIQYYNGEERAKGNILERFSAQQFPDLHSELNLSSLELGDSALYFCASSVEGRGETQYFGPGTRLLVL.

This chain links TRBV7-8 with TRBJ2-3, with unresolved D. The CDR3 totals 14 residues. Per the germline V gene, CDR1 is SGHVS and CDR2 is FQNEAQ. V lost 0 bases to trimming and J lost 1 base, with 5 bases between them. CDR3 amino acids: CASSLASRTDTQYF. CDR3 DNA: TGTGCCAGCAGCTTAGCCAGCCGCACAGATACGCAGTATTTT.

V gene TRBV5-4 combines with J gene TRBJ2-4; D unclear. CDR1 and CDR2 (germline): SGHNT, YYREEE (reference sequence). Trimming cost V 0 bases and J 0 bases, with 7 bases left between them. The CDR3 consists of 15 residues. CDR3 residues: CASSLGDLAKNIQYF. CDR3 DNA: TGTGCCAGCAGCTTGGGTGATCTAGCCAAAAACATTCAGTACTTC.

This chain joins TRBV7-2 and TRBJ1-1; D is unclear. Germline V gives CDR1 SGHTA, CDR2 FQGNSA. CDR3 length: 11 residues. V was pared by 5 bases and J by 3 bases, with 4 bases between. This CDR3 is CASSHYTEAFF. CDR3 coding DNA: TGTGCCAGCAGCCACTACACTGAAGCTTTCTTT.

This clone was seen a few times. The J gene is TRBJ1-6, the V gene TRBV9; possibly TRBD1 for D (5 bases). The CDR3 totals 14 residues. From germline, CDR1 is SGDLS and CDR2 YYNGEE. V dropped 0 bases and J dropped 9 bases, with 10 bases sitting between them. The CDR3 spells CASSVVGLASPLHF. The CDR3 coding sequence is TGTGCCAGCAGCGTAGTGGGACTAGCTTCACCCCTCCACTTT.

The chain is built from TRBV28 and TRBJ1-2; 11 nucleotides align to TRBD1. V lost 5 bases, J lost 4 bases, and 9 bases stayed unmatched. This CDR3 region has 16 residues. Germline values: CDR1 MDHEN, CDR2 SYDVKM. In DNA form, the CDR3 reads TGTGCCAGCAGTCTACCACGAGGACAGGGGGCCTATGGCTACACCTTC. Amino acid sequence: CASSLPRGQGAYGYTF.

This chain connects TRBV6-5 to TRBJ1-2; unclear D gene. There are 13 residues in the CDR3. V lost 6 bases and J lost 1, with 9 bases in between. Germline V CDR1 and CDR2: MNHEY, SVGAGI. This chain's CDR3 is CASRVTDNYGYTF. The CDR3 DNA is TGTGCCAGCAGGGTCACAGATAACTATGGCTACACCTTC.

V and J are TRBV10-2 and TRBJ2-3; the D gene is possibly TRBD2 (6 bases). V lost 7 bases, J lost 1 base, and 15 bases lay in between. The CDR3 totals 15 residues. The V gene's germline CDR1 is WSHSY and CDR2 SAAADI. The CDR3 spells CASTTIGGGTDTQYF. The DNA of the CDR3 is TGCGCCAGCACCACTATCGGCGGGGGCACAGATACGCAGTATTTT.

The chain combines TRBV24-1 with TRBJ1-2; D is unclear. From germline, CDR1 is KGHDR and CDR2 SFDVKD. V was shortened by 5 bases and J by 10 bases, with 10 bases between the two germline ends. The CDR3 is 11 residues long. The CDR3 here is CATSALGLYTF. The CDR3 DNA is TGTGCCACCAGTGCCCTCGGCCTCTACACCTTC.

V is TRBV3-1 (or the pseudogene TRBV3-2) and J is TRBJ2-7, with D hard to call. Germline assignment: CDR1 LGHDT and CDR2 YNNKEL (reference sequence). V lost 6 bases and J 1 base, leaving 10 bases between the germline ends. This CDR3 spans 13 amino acids. The CDR3: CASSHSGSYEQYF. CDR3 DNA sequence: TGTGCCAGCAGTCACTCCGGGTCCTACGAGCAGTACTTC.

The chain combines TRBV2 with TRBJ1-1; D gene uncertain. The CDR3 is 13 residues long. V shed 6 bases and J shed 0 bases, with 8 bases lying between them. Germline CDR1 reads SNHLY; CDR2 reads FYNNEI. The CDR3 protein is CASRRAVNTEAFF. The CDR3 DNA follows: TGTGCCAGCAGAAGGGCTGTGAACACTGAAGCTTTCTTT.

The chain couples TRBV11-3 to TRBJ2-2; D possibly corresponds to TRBD2 (6 bases). This CDR3 is built from 13 residues. Germline V gene sequence: CDR1 SGHNT, CDR2 YENEEA. Trimming left V 2 bases short and J 5 bases short, with 6 bases between. In nucleotides, the CDR3 is TGTGCCAGCAGCTTACTAGCGACCGGGGAGCTGTTTTTT. It translates to CASSLLATGELFF.

This clone is a singleton in its sample. This CDR3 reads CASSPGDRLNTQYF. The CDR3 nucleotides read TGTGCCAGCAGCCCAGGGGATCGGCTCAATACGCAGTATTTT. The V and J genes are TRBV7-3 and TRBJ2-3, with a weak D call TRBD1 (6 bases). Trimming removed 5 bases at V and 7 bases at J, with 16 bases between. The CDR3 length is 14 residues. Germline assignment: CDR1 SGHTA and CDR2 FQGTGA.

The rearrangement links TRBV9 to TRBJ1-1, with 7 bases identical to TRBD1. The trim removed 6 bases at V and 1 base at J, leaving 9 bases unmatched. This CDR3 has 15 amino acids. The germline gives CDR1 SGDLS, CDR2 YYNGEE. CDR3 DNA sequence: TGTGCCAGCAACAAAGGAGGGACAGCGAACACTGAAGCTTTCTTT. Translated, it gives CASNKGGTANTEAFF. Full variable domain (outside the CDR3, taken from reference TRBV9 and TRBJ1-1): DSGVTQTPKHLITATGQRVTLRCSPRSGDLSVYWYQQSLDQGLQFLIQYYNGEERAKGNILERFSAQQFPDLHSELNLSSLELGDSALYFCASNKGGTANTEAFFGQGTRLTVV.

In DNA form, the CDR3 reads TGTGCCAGCAGCGGTTCAGGGGATTCAACTAATGAAAAACTGTTTTTT. Protein product: CASSGSGDSTNEKLFF. The rearrangement links TRBV4-2 to TRBJ1-4; D is possibly TRBD1 (6 bases). Germline V gene sequence: CDR1 LGHNA, CDR2 YNFKEQ. The CDR3 sequence is 16 residues long. Deletions cut 5 bases from V and 0 bases from J, with 13 bases between.

This chain connects TRBV2 to TRBJ2-7; 7 nucleotides agree with TRBD1. Germline V gene sequence: CDR1 SNHLY, CDR2 FYNNEI. The CDR3 has 13 amino acids. The J segment lost 3 bases and the V segment lost 6 bases, leaving 5 bases of the junction unmatched. CDR3 amino acids: CASRGDSHYEQYF. DNA of the CDR3: TGTGCCAGCAGAGGGGACAGCCACTACGAGCAGTACTTC. The variable domain in full, completed from reference TRBV2 and TRBJ2-7, reads EPEVTQTPSHQVTQMGQEVILRCVPISNHLYFYWYRQILGQKVEFLVSFYNNEISEKSEIFDDQFSVERPDGSNFTLKIRSTKLEDSAMYFCASRGDSHYEQYFGPGTRLTVT.